This TCR beta chain was sequenced during a study of Graves' ophthalmopathy and Graves' hyperthyroidism. Looking at the study overall: Ahead of any treatment, peripheral blood was obtained at the initial diagnosis. Study-level points and caveats: Blood was where most expanded thyroid clonotypes above 0.001 frequency also turned up.

Diagnosis was based on clinical symptoms, serum thyroxine, TRAb, thyroid ultrasound and orbital computed tomography. The authors amplified TCR beta CDR3 regions from RNA transcripts. Amplification began with first-round RT-PCR using HTBI primers, then second-round multiplex PCR was performed. MiXCR, applied by TCRdb to the multiplex PCR reads, yields one record per CDR3 protein. The data contain about 370,000 distinct CDR3 sequences, about 16% of them singletons. The germline CDR1 and CDR2 sequences are SGHAT and FQNNGV. The CDR3 length is 16 residues. The trim removed 1 base at V and 11 bases at J, leaving 13 bases unmatched. A word on this clonotype: Its antigen is unidentified.

The J gene is TRBJ1-5, the V gene TRBV11-2; TRBD1 matches at 8 bases. The material sequenced was peripheral blood. This TCR derives from a woman under 30 with Graves' ophthalmopathy. In DNA, the CDR3 is TGTGCCAGCAGCTTAGGATCCTTACAGGGGGAAAAGTCCCAGCATTTT. Protein product: CASSLGSLQGEKSQHF.